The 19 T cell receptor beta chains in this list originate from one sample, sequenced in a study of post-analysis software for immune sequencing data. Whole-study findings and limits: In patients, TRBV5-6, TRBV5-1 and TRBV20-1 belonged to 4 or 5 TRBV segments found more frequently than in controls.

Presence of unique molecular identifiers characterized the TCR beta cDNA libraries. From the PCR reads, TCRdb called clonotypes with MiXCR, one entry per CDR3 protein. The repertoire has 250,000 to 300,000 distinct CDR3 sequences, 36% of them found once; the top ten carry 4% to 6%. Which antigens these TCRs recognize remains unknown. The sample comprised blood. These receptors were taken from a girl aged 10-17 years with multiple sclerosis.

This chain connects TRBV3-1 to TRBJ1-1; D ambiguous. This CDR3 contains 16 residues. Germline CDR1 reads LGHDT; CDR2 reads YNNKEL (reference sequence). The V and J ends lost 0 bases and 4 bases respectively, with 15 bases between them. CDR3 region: CASSQEPVRGPTEAFF. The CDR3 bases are TGTGCCAGCAGCCAAGAGCCCGTCCGCGGCCCCACTGAAGCTTTCTTT.

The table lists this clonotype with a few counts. The DNA for the CDR3 is TGTGCCAGCAGGCCAGGACAGTTTAATTCACCCCTCCACTTT. Amino acid sequence: CASRPGQFNSPLHF. The gene calls are TRBV7-2 and TRBJ1-6; D may be TRBD1 (6 bases). In germline, CDR1 is SGHTA, CDR2 FQGNSA. V lost 6 bases, J lost 6 bases, and 12 bases lay in between. This CDR3 has 14 residues. Full variable domain (remainder filled in from reference TRBV7-2 and TRBJ1-6): GAGVSQSPSNKVTEKGKDVELRCDPISGHTALYWYRQSLGQGLEFLIYFQGNSAPDKSGLPSDRFSAERTGGSVSTLTIQRTQQEDSAVYLCASRPGQFNSPLHFGNGTRLTVT.

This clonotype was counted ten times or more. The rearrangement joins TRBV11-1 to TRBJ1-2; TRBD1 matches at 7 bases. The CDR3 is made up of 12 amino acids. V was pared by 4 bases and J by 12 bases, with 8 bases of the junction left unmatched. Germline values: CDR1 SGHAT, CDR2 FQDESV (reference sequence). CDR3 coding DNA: TGTGCCAGCAGCTCTGACAGGGTGCGTCACACCTTC. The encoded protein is CASSSDRVRHTF.

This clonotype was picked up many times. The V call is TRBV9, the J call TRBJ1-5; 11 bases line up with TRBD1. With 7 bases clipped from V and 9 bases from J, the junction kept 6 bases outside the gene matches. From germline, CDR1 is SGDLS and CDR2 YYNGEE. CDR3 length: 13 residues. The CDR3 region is CASGGTGGGPQHF. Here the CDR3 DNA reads TGTGCCAGCGGCGGGACAGGGGGAGGGCCCCAGCATTTT. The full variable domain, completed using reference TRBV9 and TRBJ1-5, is DSGVTQTPKHLITATGQRVTLRCSPRSGDLSVYWYQQSLDQGLQFLIQYYNGEERAKGNILERFSAQQFPDLHSELNLSSLELGDSALYFCASGGTGGGPQHFGDGTRLSIL.

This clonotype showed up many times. The CDR3 region is CASSQPPAGRETQYF. In DNA, the CDR3 is TGCGCCAGCAGCCAACCCCCGGCAGGGAGAGAGACCCAGTACTTC. The V and J genes are TRBV4-1 and TRBJ2-5; D may be TRBD1 or TRBD2 (5 bases each). Germline V lookup: CDR1 MGHRA, CDR2 YSYEKL. Trimming took 2 bases from V and 4 from J, leaving 14 bases between them. CDR3 length equals 15 residues.

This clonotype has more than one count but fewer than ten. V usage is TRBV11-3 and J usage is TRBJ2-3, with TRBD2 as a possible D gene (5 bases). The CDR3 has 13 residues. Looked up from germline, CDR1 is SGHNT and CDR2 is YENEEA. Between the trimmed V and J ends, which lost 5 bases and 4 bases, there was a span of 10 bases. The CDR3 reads CASSRRGPDTQYF. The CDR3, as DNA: TGTGCCAGCAGCCGTCGGGGTCCAGATACGCAGTATTTT.

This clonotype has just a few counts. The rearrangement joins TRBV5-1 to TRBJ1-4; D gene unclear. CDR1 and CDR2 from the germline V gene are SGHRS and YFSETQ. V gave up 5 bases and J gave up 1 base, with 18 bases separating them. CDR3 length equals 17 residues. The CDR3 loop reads CASSVNSQTLTNEKLFF. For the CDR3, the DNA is TGCGCCAGCAGTGTGAACTCCCAGACTTTAACTAATGAAAAACTGTTTTTT.

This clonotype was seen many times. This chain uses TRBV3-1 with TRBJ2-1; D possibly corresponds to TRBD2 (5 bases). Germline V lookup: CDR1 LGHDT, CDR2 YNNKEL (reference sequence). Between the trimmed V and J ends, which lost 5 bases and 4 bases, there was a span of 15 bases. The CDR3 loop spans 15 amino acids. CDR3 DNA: TGTGCCAGCAGCGCTAAGAGGGCTTTTTACAATGAGCAGTTCTTC. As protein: CASSAKRAFYNEQFF.

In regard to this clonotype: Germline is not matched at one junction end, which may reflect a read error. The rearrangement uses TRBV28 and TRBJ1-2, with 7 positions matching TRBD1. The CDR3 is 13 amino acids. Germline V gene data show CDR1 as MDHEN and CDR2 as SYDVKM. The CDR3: CVSSLVTGEGYTF. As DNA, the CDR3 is TGTGTCAGCAGTCTGGTTACAGGGGAGGGCTACACCTTC.

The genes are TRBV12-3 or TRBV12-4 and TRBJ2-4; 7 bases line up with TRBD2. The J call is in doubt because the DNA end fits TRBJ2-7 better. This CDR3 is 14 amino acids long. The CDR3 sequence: CASSRASGSYEQYF. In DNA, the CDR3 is TGTGCCAGCAGTCGGGCTAGCGGTTCCTACGAGCAGTACTTC.

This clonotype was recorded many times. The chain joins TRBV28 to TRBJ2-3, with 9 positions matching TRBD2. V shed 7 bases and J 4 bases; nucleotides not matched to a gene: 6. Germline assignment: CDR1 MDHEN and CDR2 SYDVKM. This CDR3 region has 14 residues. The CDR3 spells CASTASGNADTQYF. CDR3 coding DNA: TGTGCCAGCACAGCTAGCGGGAACGCAGATACGCAGTATTTT.

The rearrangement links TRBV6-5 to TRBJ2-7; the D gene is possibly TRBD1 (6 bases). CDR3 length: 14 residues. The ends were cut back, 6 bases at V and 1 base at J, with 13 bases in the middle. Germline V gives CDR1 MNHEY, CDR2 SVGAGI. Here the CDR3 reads CASRTDRESYEQYF. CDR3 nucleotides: TGTGCCAGCAGAACGGACAGAGAATCCTACGAGCAGTACTTC.

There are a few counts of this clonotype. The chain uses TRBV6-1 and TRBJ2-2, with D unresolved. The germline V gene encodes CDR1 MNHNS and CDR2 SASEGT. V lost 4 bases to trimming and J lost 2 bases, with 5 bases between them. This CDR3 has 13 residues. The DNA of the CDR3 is TGTGCCAGCAGTGTCTATAACACCGGGGAGCTGTTTTTT. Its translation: CASSVYNTGELFF.

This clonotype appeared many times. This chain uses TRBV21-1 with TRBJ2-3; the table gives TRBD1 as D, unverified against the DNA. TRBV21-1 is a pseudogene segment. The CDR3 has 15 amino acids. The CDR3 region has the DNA TGTGCCAGCAGCTTGACAGGGGGCGATACAGATACGCAGTATTTT. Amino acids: CASSLTGGDTDTQYF.

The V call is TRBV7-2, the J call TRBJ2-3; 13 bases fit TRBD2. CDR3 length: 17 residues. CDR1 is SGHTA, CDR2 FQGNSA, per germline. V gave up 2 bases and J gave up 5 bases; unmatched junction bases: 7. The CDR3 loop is CASSLRTTSGGLDTQYF. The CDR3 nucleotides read TGTGCCAGCAGCTTAAGGACGACTAGCGGGGGGCTAGATACGCAGTATTTT.

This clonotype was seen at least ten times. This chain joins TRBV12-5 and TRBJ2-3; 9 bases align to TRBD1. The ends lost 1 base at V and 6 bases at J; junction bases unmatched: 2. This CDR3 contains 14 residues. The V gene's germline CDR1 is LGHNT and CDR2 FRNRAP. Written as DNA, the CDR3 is TGTGCTAGTGGTTTGGGACAGGGGGGCGATACGCAGTATTTT. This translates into CASGLGQGGDTQYF.

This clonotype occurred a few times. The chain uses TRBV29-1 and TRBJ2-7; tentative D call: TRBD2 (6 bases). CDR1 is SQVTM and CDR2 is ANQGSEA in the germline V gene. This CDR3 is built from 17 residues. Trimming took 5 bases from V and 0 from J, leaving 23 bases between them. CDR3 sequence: CSVLRFDAGLVSYEQYF. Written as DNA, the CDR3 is TGCAGCGTTCTTCGATTTGATGCGGGACTGGTCTCCTACGAGCAGTACTTC.

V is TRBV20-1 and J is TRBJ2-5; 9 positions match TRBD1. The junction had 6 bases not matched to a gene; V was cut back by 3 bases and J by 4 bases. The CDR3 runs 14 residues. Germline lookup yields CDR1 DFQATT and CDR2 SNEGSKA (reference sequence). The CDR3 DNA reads TGCAGTGCTAGGGACAGGGGCACTTTAGAGACCCAGTACTTC. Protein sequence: CSARDRGTLETQYF.

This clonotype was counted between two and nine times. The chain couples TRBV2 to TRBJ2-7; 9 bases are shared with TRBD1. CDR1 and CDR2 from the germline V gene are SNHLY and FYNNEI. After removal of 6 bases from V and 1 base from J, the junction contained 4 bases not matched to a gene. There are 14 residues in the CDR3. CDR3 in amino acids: CASSGDRASYEQYF. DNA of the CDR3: TGTGCCAGCAGCGGGGACAGGGCGTCCTACGAGCAGTACTTC.